This T cell receptor beta chain is from a study of blood T cells in healthy people across ages. Points from the study as a whole: Diversity was higher, and naive CD4+ cells more numerous, in long-lived donors than in aged donors. No one knew whether donors had CMV, which possibly confounded expanded clonotype changes.

It was with a sample-barcoded 5' primer and a J-beta primer mix that a second PCR of about 6 to 12 cycles was run. TCRdb used MiXCR to reprocess the 5' RACE reads, holding one entry per CDR3 protein. The table has just over 800,000 distinct CDR3 sequences, about 59% seen once. This clonotype occurred many times. Its antigen is unidentified. Germline lookup yields CDR1 SGDLS and CDR2 YYNGEE. Trimming shortened V by 4 bases and J by 5 bases, and 22 bases separated the two germline ends. The CDR3 loop spans 17 amino acids. J is TRBJ2-1 and V is TRBV9, with a possible D match to TRBD2 (7 bases). The clonotype originates from a young man in good health. Sequencing was performed on blood. CDR3 in amino acids: CASSQYRLRGPHNEQFF. CDR3 sequence (DNA): TGTGCCAGCAGCCAATACCGCCTGCGGGGGCCCCACAATGAGCAGTTCTTC.